Below, one TCR beta chain is given with its context. This sample is part of a study of blood T cells in healthy people across ages. Primers used in a second PCR of roughly 6 to 12 cycles were a sample-barcoded 5' primer and a J-beta primer mix. A 12-random-nucleotide template-switch adaptor tagged each cDNA molecule. MiXCR, applied by TCRdb to the 5' RACE reads, yields one record per CDR3 protein. Of approximately 960,000 distinct CDR3 sequences listed, almost 30% were seen once; the top ten hold roughly a tenth. The V and J ends lost 7 bases and 12 bases, in that order; junction bases with no gene match: 8. This CDR3 comprises 11 residues. These data were also filed under a second study, of T cells of mothers and their children.

This chain links TRBV12-3 or TRBV12-4 with TRBJ1-1; TRBD1 matches 7 bases. The sample comprised blood. This receptor was obtained from a woman in her thirties or forties in good health. The CDR3 DNA reads TGTGCCAGCACCAGGGGGGGGGAAACTTTCTTT. Residues: CASTRGGETFF.